This T cell receptor beta chain was identified in a study of CD8 T cells in Susac syndrome. Whole-study context: There were five or six sequenced Susac syndrome patients with active disease and about 8 in remission. Intravenous immunoglobulin alone or corticosteroids were being given to patients with Susac syndrome at blood draw, unless they were therapy-naive. Study-wide results and limits: Across the total CD8+ repertoires, about 15 Susac-specific public clones were detected, and across the CD8+ TEMRA repertoires, four to six such clones were detected.

RNA totalling about 0.45 to 1 ug underwent reverse transcription with random hexamers. By means of immunoSEQ multiplex PCR, TCR beta CDR3 spanning 54 Vbeta and 13 Jbeta underwent amplification. TCRdb passed the immunoSEQ multiplex PCR reads through MiXCR, listing each CDR3 protein once. The profile shows about 130,000 distinct CDR3 sequences, just under 95% of them singletons. With respect to this clonotype: The antigen remains unidentified.

The germline V gene has CDR1 GTSNPN and CDR2 SVGIG (reference sequence). This CDR3 contains 11 residues. V dropped 2 bases and J dropped 10; count of bases not matched to a gene: 4. Sequencing was carried out using CD8+ T cells from PBMCs. The genes are TRBV30 and TRBJ1-1, with 7 bases lining up with TRBD1. The receptor was isolated from a human donor with Susac syndrome. Written as DNA, the CDR3 is TGTGCCTGGAGTATACAGGGGCCAGCTTTCTTT. This translates into CAWSIQGPAFF.